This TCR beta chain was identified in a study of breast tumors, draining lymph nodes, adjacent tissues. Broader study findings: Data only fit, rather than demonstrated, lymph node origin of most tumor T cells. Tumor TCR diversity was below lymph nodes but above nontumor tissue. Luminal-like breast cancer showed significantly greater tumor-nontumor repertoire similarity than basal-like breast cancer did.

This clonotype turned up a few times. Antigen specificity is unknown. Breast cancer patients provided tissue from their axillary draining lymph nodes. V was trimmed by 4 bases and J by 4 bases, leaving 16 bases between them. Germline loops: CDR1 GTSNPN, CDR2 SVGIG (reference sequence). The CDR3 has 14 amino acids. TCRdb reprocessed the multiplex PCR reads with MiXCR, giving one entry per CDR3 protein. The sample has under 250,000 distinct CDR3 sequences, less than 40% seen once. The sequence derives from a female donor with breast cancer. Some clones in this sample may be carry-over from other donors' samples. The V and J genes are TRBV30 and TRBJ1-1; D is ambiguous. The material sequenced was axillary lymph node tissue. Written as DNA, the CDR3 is TGTGCCTGGAATTATGGAGGGATAGGCACTGAAGCTTTCTTT. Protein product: CAWNYGGIGTEAFF.